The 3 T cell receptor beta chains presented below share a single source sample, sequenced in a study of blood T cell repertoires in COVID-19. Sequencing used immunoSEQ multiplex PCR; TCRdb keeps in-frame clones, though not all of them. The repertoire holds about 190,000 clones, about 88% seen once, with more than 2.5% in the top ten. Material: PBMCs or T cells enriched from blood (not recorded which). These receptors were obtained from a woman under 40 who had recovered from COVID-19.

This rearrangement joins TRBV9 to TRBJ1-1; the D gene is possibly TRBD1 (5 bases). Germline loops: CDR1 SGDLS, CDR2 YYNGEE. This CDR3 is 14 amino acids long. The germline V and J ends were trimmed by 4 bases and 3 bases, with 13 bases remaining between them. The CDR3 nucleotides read TGTGCCAGCAGCCCCTGGGGGGTGGACACTGAAGCTTTCTTT. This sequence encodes CASSPWGVDTEAFF.

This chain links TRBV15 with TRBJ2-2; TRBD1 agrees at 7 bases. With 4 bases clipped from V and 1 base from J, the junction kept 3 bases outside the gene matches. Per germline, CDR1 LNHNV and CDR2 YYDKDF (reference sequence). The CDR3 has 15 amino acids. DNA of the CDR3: TGTGCCACCAGCACCCGACAGGGGAACACCGGGGAGCTGTTTTTT. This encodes CATSTRQGNTGELFF.

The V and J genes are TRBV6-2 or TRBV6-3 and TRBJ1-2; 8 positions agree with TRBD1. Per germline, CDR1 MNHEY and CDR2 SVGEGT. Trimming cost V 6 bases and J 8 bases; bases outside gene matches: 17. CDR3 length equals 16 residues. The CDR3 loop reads CASSPPPDREIGGYTF. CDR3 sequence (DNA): TGTGCCAGCAGCCCTCCCCCGGACAGGGAGATTGGCGGCTACACCTTC.